The 4 T cell receptor beta chains given below trace back to one sample, sequenced in a study of Ad26.COV2.S vaccination and SARS-CoV-2 variants (dated by TCRdb to the early 2020s). The library was obtained by the immunoSEQ multiplex PCR assay. The immuneACCESS repertoire file appears here via TCRdb, limited to in-frame rearrangements. These files lack a portion of the clones; in checked studies, under half of the deficit traces to unresolved V genes, and the cause of the others is not known. This sample comprises some 520,000 clones, roughly nine tenths of them detected only once. 9.5% to 15% of the sample is taken by the ten largest. The sample's treatment or condition label is to be understood as: around 19 received Ad26.COV2.S at low or high dose, single or two shots; 5 received placebo; per-sample allocation not given. For vaccine and placebo recipients, repertoires were sequenced using samples collected on day 63 after the first injection.

Sequencing was performed on peripheral blood, taken in a trial of Ad26.COV2.S vaccine versus placebo. Receptors were obtained from a person between 18 and 65 years old who received the Ad26.COV2.S COVID-19 vaccine or a placebo.

This chain uses TRBV5-1 with TRBJ2-5; 12 bases match TRBD2. Germline V CDR1 and CDR2: SGHRS, YFSETQ. This CDR3 is built from 17 residues. Germline trimming cut 2 bases from V and 5 bases from J; bases unmatched to any gene: 10. The CDR3 nucleotides are TGCGCCAGCAGCTTTCAGAGACTAGCGGGAGCGGGGGAGACCCAGTACTTC. This sequence encodes CASSFQRLAGAGETQYF.

The chain has TRBV5-4 and TRBJ2-1, with TRBD2 matching 11 bases. The CDR3 is 15 amino acids. CDR1 and CDR2 from the germline V gene are SGHNT and YYREEE (reference sequence). V lost 4 bases to trimming and J lost 2 bases; unmatched junction nucleotides: 2. DNA for the CDR3: TGTGCCAGCAGCAAGACTAGCGGGACCTACAATGAGCAGTTCTTC. It specifies CASSKTSGTYNEQFF.

The chain uses TRBV30 and TRBJ1-1, with TRBD1 as a possible D gene (6 bases). The germline V and J ends were trimmed by 1 base and 4 bases, with 16 bases remaining between them. The germline gives CDR1 GTSNPN, CDR2 SVGIG (reference sequence). This CDR3 is 15 amino acids long. In nucleotides, the CDR3 is TGTGCCTGGAGTGGTTATCCGGGGGCAAGCACTGAAGCTTTCTTT. Translation: CAWSGYPGASTEAFF.

The V and J genes are TRBV15 and TRBJ1-1, with D maybe TRBD1 (6 bases). CDR1 is LNHNV, CDR2 YYDKDF, per germline (reference sequence). The V and J ends lost 0 bases and 6 bases respectively, with 8 bases between them. The CDR3 extends over 13 amino acids. The CDR3 nucleotides are TGTGCCACCAGCAGAGATAGGGGGTCTGAAGCTTTCTTT. It codes for CATSRDRGSEAFF.